Following are 2 T cell receptor beta chains from one sample sequenced in a study of technical replicates of blood from a handful of donors. Sequencing was performed with immunoSEQ multiplex PCR; in TCRdb, only in-frame clones are kept and a portion is missing. The sample lists some 49,000 clones, 90% to 95% occurring once. The source material was PBMCs. The receptors originated from a human donor in good health. Some clones in this sample may be carry-over from other donors' samples.

This clone has just one count. The rearrangement joins TRBV5-1 to TRBJ2-1; a possible D gene is TRBD1 (6 bases). The V gene's germline CDR1 is SGHRS and CDR2 YFSETQ. V gave up 5 bases and J gave up 8 bases, with 20 bases separating them. The CDR3 covers 15 residues. CDR3 amino acids: CASRIGQGMIDEQFF. In DNA form, the CDR3 reads TGCGCCAGCAGAATAGGGCAGGGGATGATAGATGAGCAGTTCTTC.

The V and J genes are TRBV5-5 and TRBJ1-5; 7 nucleotides agree with TRBD1. Germline V lookup: CDR1 SGHKS, CDR2 YYEKEE (reference sequence). V lost 0 bases, J lost 7 bases, and 4 bases stayed unmatched. The CDR3 length is 14 residues. CDR3 in amino acids: CASSLEGGDQPQHF. The CDR3 bases are TGTGCCAGCAGCTTGGAAGGGGGCGACCAGCCCCAGCATTTT.